This T cell receptor beta chain was profiled in a study of identical twins. Looked up from germline, CDR1 is SGHTS and CDR2 is YDEGEE. This CDR3 comprises 12 residues. Trimming pared 2 bases from V and 3 bases from J, leaving 6 bases between. This clonotype came up a few times. As yet, its antigen is unknown. Study-level findings and limits: Twin sharing of out-of-frame TCR alpha was underestimated by models in monozygotic pairs. Conclusions relied on cross-sectional statistical analysis, not following the same donors.

Each cDNA held unique molecular identifiers, and template switching gave it a universal primer site. Via MiXCR, TCRdb re-called the 5' RACE reads, giving one row per CDR3 protein. This repertoire shows approximately 550,000 distinct CDR3 sequences, approximately 20% found once; its top ten account for 0.48%. These same records also appear under a second study, on yellow fever vaccine responses in identical twins.

This chain links TRBV5-8 with TRBJ2-7; no definite D call. Sequenced sample: CD4+ T cells sorted from blood. This TCR derives from a woman between 18 and 29 years old in good health. CDR3 region: CASSFLGYEQYV. In DNA form, the CDR3 reads TGTGCCAGCAGCTTTCTGGGCTACGAGCAGTACGTC.